This passage covers 2 T cell receptor beta chains from one sample sequenced in a study of CD4 T cells in relation to SARS-CoV-2 and coronaviruses. The assay was immunoSEQ multiplex PCR, and TCRdb's table has in-frame clones only and misses some. The sample records roughly 41,000 clones, approximately 81% being singletons. No antigen has been assigned to these receptors. Sequenced material: naive CD4+ T cells from PBMCs, cultured in vitro. Subset denoted: naive CD4+ T cells isolated by negative enrichment. All receptors come from an adult with COVID-19.

V is TRBV10-1 and J is TRBJ2-7; 10 positions agree with TRBD1. The germline V gene has CDR1 WNHNN and CDR2 SYGVQD (reference sequence). The CDR3 sequence is 17 residues long. J was trimmed by 5 bases and V by 5 bases; bases with no gene match: 15. CDR3 residues: CASSPVAGTGVRNEQYF. The CDR3, as DNA: TGCGCCAGCAGTCCCGTCGCCGGGACAGGGGTCCGAAACGAGCAGTACTTC.

The chain links TRBV24-1 to TRBJ2-1; TRBD1 aligns across 8 bases. The junction had 11 bases not matched to a gene; V was cut back by 5 bases and J by 0 bases. This CDR3 contains 18 residues. CDR1 KGHDR and CDR2 SFDVKD come from the germline V gene. The CDR3 coding sequence is TGTGCCACCAGTGCCGCAGGGGGCGACTTCAGCTCCTACAATGAGCAGTTCTTC. This gives the protein CATSAAGGDFSSYNEQFF.